The present T cell receptor (beta chain) was sequenced within a study of blood T cell repertoires in COVID-19. Study in general: There were acute and convalescent COVID-19 samples, and they came from the United States, Italy and Spain. The analysed material was cDNA or gDNA that came from T cells, B-cell-depleted T cells, or PBMCs.

Authors' processing steps: Amplifying reference gene primers gave estimates of nucleated cell counts. Sequencing was performed with immunoSEQ multiplex PCR; in TCRdb, only in-frame clones are kept and a portion is missing. V, J and clone size are taken as reported in that table, and D and trimming were inferred from the DNA itself. The sample lists approximately 410,000 clones, 86% seen once, with approximately 1.5% in the top ten. CDR3 length equals 17 residues. V was pared by 2 bases and J by 1 base, with 9 bases of the junction left unmatched. Germline values: CDR1 LGHDT, CDR2 YNNKEL (reference sequence).

This clonotype originated in a woman aged 25 to 39 with active or convalescent COVID-19. The sample consisted of peripheral blood. The chain carries TRBV3-1 (or the pseudogene TRBV3-2) and TRBJ1-2; 8 bases fit TRBD1. CDR3 DNA: TGTGCCAGCAGCCAACTGACAGGGGCGGGAAATAACTATGGCTACACCTTC. Translating gives CASSQLTGAGNNYGYTF.